This is a list of T cell receptor beta chains from one sample in a study of blood T cell repertoires in COVID-19. Assay: immunoSEQ multiplex PCR; the TCRdb copy retains only in-frame clones and omits some. The sample contains 150,000 to 200,000 clones, approximately 86% of which appear only once. Sequenced: peripheral blood. These receptors were obtained from a woman of 80 years or more with acute or convalescent COVID-19. Each CDR3 is given with its conserved first and last residue. The D gene is left open where the match is weak. Only some rows state a clone size, as once, few, many or a class for expanded clones.

>TRBV11-2|TRBD1|18|TRBJ2-6|many
TGTGCCAGCAGAGCACCGGGACAGGGATCGTCTGGGGCCAACGTCCTGACTTTC
CASRAPGQGSSGANVLTF
>TRBV5-4|NA|15|TRBJ2-4|NA
TGTGCCAGCAGCTTGGTCGGGACAACCAAAAACATTCAGTACTTC
CASSLVGTTKNIQYF
>TRBV18|TRBD1|14|TRBJ2-1|NA
TGTGCCAGCTCAAGGGACAGGAGCTACAATGAGCAGTTCTTC
CASSRDRSYNEQFF
>TRBV10-1|TRBD1|13|TRBJ1-6|NA
TGCGCCAGCCGGGACAGCTTTAATTCACCCCTCCACTTT
CASRDSFNSPLHF
>TRBV2|TRBD2|15|TRBJ2-1|NA
TGTGCCAGCAACCAGGGCGGGAGGGCCAAGAATGAGCAGTTCTTC
CASNQGGRAKNEQFF
>TRBV6-4|NA|13|TRBJ1-2|NA
TGTGCCAGCAGTGACATGGGCTTGGGTGGCTACACCTTC
CASSDMGLGGYTF
>TRBV30|TRBD2|16|TRBJ2-7|NA
TGTGCCCTGAGAAGGGGACTAGCAGCATTATCCTACGAGCAGTACTTC
CALRRGLAALSYEQYF
>TRBV7-2|NA|16|TRBJ2-1|many
TGTGCCAGCAGCTTAGAATTGACTCTCTCCTACAATGAGCAGTTCTTC
CASSLELTLSYNEQFF
>TRBV19|NA|14|TRBJ2-5|NA
TGTGCCAGTAGTATTCACAGGGAGGGAGAGACCCAGTACTTC
CASSIHREGETQYF
>TRBV7-6|TRBD1|14|TRBJ1-5|NA
TGTGCCAGCAGCTTGAGGGGGCGGAATCAGCCCCAGCATTTT
CASSLRGRNQPQHF
>TRBV11-2|TRBD2|15|TRBJ2-4|many
TGTGCCAGCAGACCGGGGGGGCTAGCCAAAAACATTCAGTACTTC
CASRPGGLAKNIQYF
>TRBV18|TRBD2|17|TRBJ2-6|NA
TGTGCCAGCTCATCGTCGGGGGGGCCCTCTGGGGCCAACGTCCTGACTTTC
CASSSSGGPSGANVLTF
>TRBV10-1|NA|14|TRBJ2-1|few
TGCGCCAGCAGTGCCAGGGGGGCCAGGTATGAGCAGTTCTTC
CASSARGARYEQFF
>TRBV7-6|TRBD2|16|TRBJ2-1|NA
TGTGCCAGCAGCTTAATGGGACTAGCGGGAAGGAATGAGCAGTTCTTC
CASSLMGLAGRNEQFF
>TRBV24-1|TRBD1|17|TRBJ1-4|NA
TGTGCCACCAGTGATACGGACCCGACAGGGATTAATGAAAAACTGTTTTTT
CATSDTDPTGINEKLFF
>TRBV25-1|NA|13|TRBJ1-5|NA
TGTGCCAGCAGTGGATCAGGGTCACGGCCCCAGCATTTT
CASSGSGSRPQHF
>TRBV20-1|NA|13|TRBJ1-2|NA
TGCAGTGCTAGTGTCAACGAGGTTCTTGGCTACACCTTC
CSASVNEVLGYTF
>TRBV7-2|NA|13|TRBJ1-5|NA
TGTGCCAGCAGCTTTCTCCCCGATCAGCCCCAGCATTTT
CASSFLPDQPQHF
>TRBV19|NA|14|TRBJ2-7|NA
TGTGCCAGTAGTATCAATCTCAGGGGAAACGAGCAGTACTTC
CASSINLRGNEQYF
>TRBV5-5|NA|14|TRBJ1-1|NA
TGTGCCAGCAGCTTATGGGAATCGGGGACTGAAGCTTTCTTT
CASSLWESGTEAFF
>TRBV5-6|TRBD1|15|TRBJ1-3|few
TGTGCCAGCAGCTACCCGACAGGGTCGGAAAACACCATATATTTT
CASSYPTGSENTIYF
>TRBV3-1/TRBV3-2|TRBD2|15|TRBJ2-3|NA
TGTGCCAGCAGCCAGGGCGGGGGGGAAGCAGATACGCAGTATTTT
CASSQGGGEADTQYF
>TRBV6-2/TRBV6-3|TRBD2|17|TRBJ2-3|NA
TGTGCCAGCAGTTCAAGGACTAGCGGGGGGGCTGAAGATACGCAGTATTTT
CASSSRTSGGAEDTQYF
>TRBV27|NA|14|TRBJ1-5|NA
TGTGCCAGCAGCGTTCGACCAGGGAATCAGCCCCAGCATTTT
CASSVRPGNQPQHF
>TRBV4-1|TRBD2|14|TRBJ2-5|NA
TGCGCCAGCGCACGACTAGCGGGAGACGAGACCCAGTACTTC
CASARLAGDETQYF
>TRBV7-9|NA|15|TRBJ2-5|NA
TGTGCCAGCAGCTTAGCCCGACAGATACTAGAGACCCAGTACTTC
CASSLARQILETQYF
>TRBV27|TRBD1|13|TRBJ1-1|NA
TGTGCCAGCGGTCGACAGGGGAACACTGAAGCTTTCTTT
CASGRQGNTEAFF
>TRBV5-1|TRBD2|16|TRBJ2-1|NA
TGCGCCAGCAGCTCCGCCGCTAGCGGGGGGTTCAATGAGCAGTTCTTC
CASSSAASGGFNEQFF
>TRBV5-1|TRBD2|14|TRBJ2-7|NA
TGCGCCAGCAGCCGAGGTAGCGGGAGTGTCGAGCAGTACTTC
CASSRGSGSVEQYF
>TRBV5-1|NA|14|TRBJ2-3|NA
TGCGCCAGCAGCTTTTTCAAAGGGGCAGATACGCAGTATTTT
CASSFFKGADTQYF
>TRBV7-2|NA|13|TRBJ1-1|NA
TGTGCCAGCAGCCAGGTATTGACCCGTGAAGCTTTCTTT
CASSQVLTREAFF
>TRBV10-1|NA|12|TRBJ2-5|NA
TGCGCCAGCAGTCGGGACTCGGAGACCCAGTACTTC
CASSRDSETQYF
>TRBV18|TRBD2|15|TRBJ2-2|NA
TGTGCCAGCTCACGGATGCGGGAGCACACCGGGGAGCTGTTTTTT
CASSRMREHTGELFF
>TRBV6-5|NA|16|TRBJ1-3|NA
TGTGCCAGCAGTTACTCGACGGGAGGCACAAGGGACACCATATATTTT
CASSYSTGGTRDTIYF
>TRBV5-4|NA|15|TRBJ1-4|NA
TGTGCCAGCAGCCTCGGGGGGGGAGCTAATGAAAAACTGTTTTTT
CASSLGGGANEKLFF
>TRBV2|NA|11|TRBJ1-2|NA
TGTGCCAGCAGACGTCCGGATGGCTACACCTTC
CASRRPDGYTF
>TRBV4-3|NA|14|TRBJ2-5|NA
TGCGCCAGCAGCCAAGGTGACTCTCAAGAGACCCAGTACTTC
CASSQGDSQETQYF
>TRBV27|NA|15|TRBJ1-1|NA
TGTGCCAGCAGTTTCCGTCCAGGGATGAACACTGAAGCTTTCTTT
CASSFRPGMNTEAFF
>TRBV7-2|NA|13|TRBJ1-1|few
TGTGCCAGCAGCTATACAACGAACACTGAAGCTTTCTTT
CASSYTTNTEAFF
>TRBV5-1|TRBD1|16|TRBJ2-1|NA
TGCGCCAGCAGCGGGGGACAGGGGGTTGACTACAATGAGCAGTTCTTC
CASSGGQGVDYNEQFF
>TRBV25-1|NA|12|TRBJ1-5|NA
TGTGCCAGCCAGGGGCCTAATCAGCCCCAGCATTTT
CASQGPNQPQHF
>TRBV14|NA|15|TRBJ2-7|NA
TGTGCCAGCAGCCTCGGATTGGGGGCCACCTACGAGCAGTACTTC
CASSLGLGATYEQYF
>TRBV7-9|NA|16|TRBJ2-3|once
TGTGCCAGCAGCCTCAGGGGTACTACTAGCACAGATACGCAGTATTTT
CASSLRGTTSTDTQYF
>TRBV11-2|NA|15|TRBJ1-3|NA
TGTGCCAGCAGCTTAGACAGGGTGGCTGGAAACACCATATATTTT
CASSLDRVAGNTIYF
>TRBV4-3|TRBD1|15|TRBJ2-7|NA
TGCGCCAGCAGCCAATCAACAGGGGGCGAGTACGAGCAGTACTTC
CASSQSTGGEYEQYF
>TRBV4-3|NA|15|TRBJ1-2|few
TGCGCCAGCAGCCAAGATCGAACGGTGAACTATGGCTACACCTTC
CASSQDRTVNYGYTF
>TRBV9|NA|15|TRBJ2-5|NA
TGTGCCAGCAGCGTAGTACAGGGAGGGCAAGAGACCCAGTACTTC
CASSVVQGGQETQYF
>TRBV3-1/TRBV3-2|NA|13|TRBJ2-5|NA
TGTGCCAGCAGGTCTCGGACTGAAGAGACCCAGTACTTC
CASRSRTEETQYF
>TRBV6-6|TRBD1|14|TRBJ1-3|NA
TGTGCCAGCAACACAGGGGGCGCCGAAAACACCATATATTTT
CASNTGGAENTIYF
>TRBV7-2|NA|14|TRBJ2-7|NA
TGTGCCAGCAGCTTTAGGGGATTCTCCTACGAGCAGTACTTC
CASSFRGFSYEQYF
>TRBV19|TRBD2|17|TRBJ2-3|NA
TGTGCCAGCCGAGCGAGGGGCGGGGGGGCCGGAACAGATACGCAGTATTTT
CASRARGGGAGTDTQYF
>TRBV10-3|NA|15|TRBJ2-1|NA
TGTGCCATCAGTGAGGCGGGGGCCCCTTACAATGAGCAGTTCTTC
CAISEAGAPYNEQFF
>TRBV5-4|TRBD1|13|TRBJ1-5|few
TGTGCCAGCAGCTGGGACAGGGACCAGCCCCAGCATTTT
CASSWDRDQPQHF
>TRBV27|NA|15|TRBJ2-2|once
TGTGCCAGCAGTTTACGGCAGGGCCGCACCGGGGAGCTGTTTTTT
CASSLRQGRTGELFF
>TRBV30|TRBD1|13|TRBJ1-1|NA
TGTGCCTGGAGTACAACAGGGGGGGCTGAAGCTTTCTTT
CAWSTTGGAEAFF
>TRBV11-3|NA|14|TRBJ2-1|NA
TGTGCCAGCAGCTTGGGCGGGCTGGGGAATGAGCAGTTCTTC
CASSLGGLGNEQFF
>TRBV5-1|NA|14|TRBJ1-1|NA
TGCGCCAGCAGCTTGGAGGGACCTCCCAGGGGAGCTTTCTTT
CASSLEGPPRGAFF
>TRBV5-4|NA|16|TRBJ1-4|NA
TGTGCCAGCAGCTTGCGGTCACAACAGGGCGGCGAAAAACTGTTTTTT
CASSLRSQQGGEKLFF
>TRBV2|TRBD1|13|TRBJ2-2|NA
TGTGCCAGCAAAGGACAGGGTACCGGGGAGCTGTTTTTT
CASKGQGTGELFF